Shown below are 6 T cell receptor beta chains from a single sample sequenced in a study of blood T cell repertoires in COVID-19. Clones were read by immunoSEQ multiplex PCR, and TCRdb kept only the in-frame ones, dropping some. The table lists approximately 260,000 clones, under 90% of them singletons. The specimen sequenced was peripheral blood. These receptors were collected from a human donor in a cohort sampled during active COVID-19.

Turning to this clone: Just one base apart from a much larger clone, this may be a read error. The chain recombines TRBV27 with TRBJ1-1; possibly TRBD1 for D (5 bases). Germline V gene data show CDR1 as MNHEY and CDR2 as SMNVEV (reference sequence). The CDR3 is made up of 13 amino acids. Trimming removed 3 bases from V and 0 bases from J, with 5 bases in between. CDR3 sequence: CASSLTVNTEAFF. In nucleotides, the CDR3 is TGTGCCAGCAGTTTGACAGTGAACACTGAAGCTTTCTTT.

The gene calls are TRBV19 and TRBJ1-2; D gene uncertain. Per the germline V gene, CDR1 is LNHDA and CDR2 is SQIVND (reference sequence). V was shortened by 6 bases and J by 5 bases, with 16 bases between the two germline ends. This CDR3 contains 14 residues. As DNA, the CDR3 is TGTGCCAGTAGGGGTGAAGGGAGAGGGTATGGCTACACCTTC. This encodes CASRGEGRGYGYTF.

This chain links TRBV9 with TRBJ2-5; 13 bases are shared with TRBD2. The ends lost 4 bases at V and 5 bases at J; junction bases unmatched: 11. CDR1 and CDR2 from the germline V gene are SGDLS and YYNGEE. The CDR3 length is 17 residues. The CDR3 DNA reads as TGTGCCAGCAGCAAGGGACTAGCGGGATCGGGGCGGGAGACCCAGTACTTC. This codes for CASSKGLAGSGRETQYF.

J is TRBJ2-7 and V is TRBV5-4; 10 nucleotides align to TRBD1. Germline CDR1 is SGHNT and CDR2 is YYREEE (reference sequence). The CDR3 covers 16 residues. Unmatched junction bases numbered 11, after V lost 4 bases and J lost 4 bases. CDR3 nucleotides: TGTGCCAGCAGCAGACCGGGACAGGGGTTAGAGTACGAGCAGTACTTC. Its protein is CASSRPGQGLEYEQYF.

V and J are TRBV5-1 and TRBJ1-1; the D is unclear. V lost 0 bases, J lost 3 bases, and 18 bases lay in between. This CDR3 has 17 amino acids. Germline CDR1 and CDR2: SGHRS and YFSETQ. CDR3 nucleotide sequence: TGCGCCAGCAGCTTGGGTGCATTTAGAGGATCCGACACTGAAGCTTTCTTT. It is translated as CASSLGAFRGSDTEAFF. The full variable domain, in which reference TRBV5-1 and TRBJ1-1 provide the parts outside the CDR3, is KAGVTQTPRYLIKTRGQQVTLSCSPISGHRSVSWYQQTPGQGLQFLFEYFSETQRNKGNFPGRFSGRQFSNSRSEMNVSTLELGDSALYLCASSLGAFRGSDTEAFFGQGTRLTVV.

The chain joins TRBV27 to TRBJ1-5; 7 bases match TRBD1. CDR1 and CDR2 (germline): MNHEY, SMNVEV (reference sequence). J lost 4 bases, V lost 3 bases, and 3 bases had no gene match. The CDR3 length is 14 residues. The CDR3 DNA follows: TGTGCCAGCAGTTTTGGGACAGCGAATCAGCCCCAGCATTTT. Translating gives CASSFGTANQPQHF.